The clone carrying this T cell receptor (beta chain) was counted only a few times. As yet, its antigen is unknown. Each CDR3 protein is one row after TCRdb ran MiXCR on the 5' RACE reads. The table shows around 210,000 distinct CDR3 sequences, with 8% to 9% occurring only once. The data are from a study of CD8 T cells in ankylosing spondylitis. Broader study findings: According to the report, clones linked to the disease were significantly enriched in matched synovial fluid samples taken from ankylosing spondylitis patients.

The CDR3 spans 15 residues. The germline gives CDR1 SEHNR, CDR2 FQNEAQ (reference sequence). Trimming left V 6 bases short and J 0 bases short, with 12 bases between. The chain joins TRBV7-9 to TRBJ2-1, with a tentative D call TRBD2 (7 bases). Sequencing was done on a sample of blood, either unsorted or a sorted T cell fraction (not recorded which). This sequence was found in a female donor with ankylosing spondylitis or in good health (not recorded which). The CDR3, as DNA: TGTGCCAGCAGGGGGGGGCGCAACTCCTACAATGAGCAGTTCTTC. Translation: CASRGGRNSYNEQFF.